This TCR beta chain came from a study of T cells expressing NK-cell markers. As for the study in general: Source material for TCR beta repertoires consisted of sorted CD3+CD56+NKG2C+, CD3+CD56+NKG2C- and CD3+CD56-NKG2C+ T cells. Findings and caveats of the study: The leading position in the CD3+CD56-NKG2C+ fraction of several donors also went to these clonotypes.

As the method of synthesis, 5'RACE template switching with UMIs yielded TCR beta cDNA. TCRdb reprocessed the 5' RACE reads and reports one entry per CDR3 protein, with no DNA. The repertoire table contains approximately 460,000 distinct CDR3 sequences. Germline V gene lookup returns CDR1 MNHEY and CDR2 SVGEGT. The CDR3 runs 14 residues. Of note for this clonotype: Its specificity is not known.

This TCR derives from a woman aged 18 to 75 in good health. The V call is TRBV6-2 or TRBV6-3, the J call TRBJ2-2; TCRdb designates TRBD2, a call that cannot be tested without DNA. Sequenced: blood T cells: a sorted CD56 or NKG2C T cell subset, CD4+ or CD8+ T cells, or bulk PBMC T cells (not recorded which). The CDR3 region is CASSYSRGTGELFF.